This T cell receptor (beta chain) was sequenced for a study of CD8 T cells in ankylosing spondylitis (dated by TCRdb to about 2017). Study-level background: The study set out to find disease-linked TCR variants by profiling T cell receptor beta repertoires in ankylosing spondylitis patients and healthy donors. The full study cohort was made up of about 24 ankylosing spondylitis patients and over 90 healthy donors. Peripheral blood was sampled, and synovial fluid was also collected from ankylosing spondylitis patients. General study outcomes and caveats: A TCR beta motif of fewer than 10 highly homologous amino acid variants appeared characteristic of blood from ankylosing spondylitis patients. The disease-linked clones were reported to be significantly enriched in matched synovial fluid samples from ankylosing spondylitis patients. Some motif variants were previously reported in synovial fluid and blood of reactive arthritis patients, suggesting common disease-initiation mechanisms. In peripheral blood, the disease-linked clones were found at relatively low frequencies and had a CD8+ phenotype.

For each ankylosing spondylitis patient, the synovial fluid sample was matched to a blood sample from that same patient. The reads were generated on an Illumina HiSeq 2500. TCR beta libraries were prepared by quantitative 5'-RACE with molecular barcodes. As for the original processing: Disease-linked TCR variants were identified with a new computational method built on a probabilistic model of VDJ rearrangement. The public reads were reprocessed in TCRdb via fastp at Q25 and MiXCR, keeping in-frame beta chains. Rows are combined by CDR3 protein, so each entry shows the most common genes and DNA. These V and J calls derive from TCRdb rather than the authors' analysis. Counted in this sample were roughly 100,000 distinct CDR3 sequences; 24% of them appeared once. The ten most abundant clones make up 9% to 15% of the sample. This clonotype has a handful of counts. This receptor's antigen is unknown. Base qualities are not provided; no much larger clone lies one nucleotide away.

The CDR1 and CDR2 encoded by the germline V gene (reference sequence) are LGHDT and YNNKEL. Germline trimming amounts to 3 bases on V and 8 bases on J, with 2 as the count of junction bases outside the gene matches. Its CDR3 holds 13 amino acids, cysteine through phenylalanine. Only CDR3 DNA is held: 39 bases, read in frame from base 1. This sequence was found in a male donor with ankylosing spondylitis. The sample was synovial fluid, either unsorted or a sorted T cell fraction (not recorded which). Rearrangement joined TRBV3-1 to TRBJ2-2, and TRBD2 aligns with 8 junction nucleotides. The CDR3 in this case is CASSHLAGGELFF. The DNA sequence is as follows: TGTGCCAGCAGCCACTTAGCGGGAGGGGAGCTGTTTTTT.